The TCR beta chain under discussion was sequenced for a study of PD-L1 blockade in urothelial cancer. On the study more broadly: Blood was subjected to analysis at 3 weeks (second dose) and 6 weeks following treatment start. A median blood sample held about 150,000 T cells and about 78,000 unique TCRs.

J lost 3 bases, V lost 0 bases, and 3 bases had no gene match. Germline loops: CDR1 LNHNV, CDR2 YYDKDF (reference sequence). This CDR3 region has 15 residues. Noted time point: peripheral blood 6 weeks after treatment start. Sampling of each patient yielded between 1 and 8 specimens, collected pretreatment and on-treatment. Sequenced by immunoSEQ multiplex PCR; TCRdb stores in-frame clones only, minus some. The sample records 75,000 to 95,000 clones, approximately 90% being singletons. The rearrangement uses TRBV15 and TRBJ2-3; 7 nucleotides align to TRBD1. Sample: PBMCs, taken around atezolizumab (anti-PD-L1) treatment. The sequence was obtained from a woman of 80 years or more with urothelial cancer. CDR3 loop: CATSREARGTDTQYF. In DNA, the CDR3 is TGTGCCACCAGCAGAGAGGCCAGGGGGACAGATACGCAGTATTTT.